This TCR beta chain is from a study of tissue T cells after allogeneic stem cell transplantation. Germline V gene lookup returns CDR1 KGHPV and CDR2 FQNQEV (reference sequence). This CDR3 region has 13 residues. V dropped 6 bases and J dropped 1 base, with 9 bases sitting between them. As for time point: mouse harvest day 14 after allogeneic transplant. Mouse grafts combined 10^7 T-cell-depleted bone marrow cells with 10^6 splenic CD5+ T cells. Comment on this clone: Its antigen is not known. Gene names and germline match the mouse. The DNA ends 1 residue before the CDR3 does, and the rest of the CDR3 is filled in from the germline J gene. Distinct nucleotide sequences in the sample also encode this CDR3.

Findings and caveats of the study: Limitations included a small, clinically heterogeneous cohort and limited sampling depth. Anatomically similar tissues had similar TCR repertoires within each patient.

Profiling relied on immunoSEQ multiplex PCR, and the TCRdb table lists in-frame clones only, not all of them. The sample consists of around 7,700 clones, around 33% of them appearing once. The receptor was derived from a female BALB/c mouse given C57BL/6 T cells with graft-versus-host disease after an allogeneic hematopoietic cell transplant. The rearrangement links TRBV26 to TRBJ1-1; D possibly corresponds to TRBD1 (6 bases). The sequencing input was skin. The CDR3 reads CASSLGQNTEVFF. The DNA read from the CDR3 is TGTGCCAGCAGCCTGGGACAAAACACAGAAGTCTTC.